This T cell receptor (beta chain) was documented in a study of CD8+CD57+ T cells in acquired aplastic anemia. For the study at large: Each DNA sample taken from sorted CD4+ and CD8+ cells came to approximately 3.2 ug on average. The study, taken as a whole, reports: Roughly 31 CD8+ CDR3 sequences occurred in both the patients and the controls. Levels of CD8+ Simpson's diversity were not significantly distinct in patients versus controls.

CD8+CD57+ cell expansion, shown by flow cytometry, had occurred in the patients selected for sequencing. Patients were therapy-naive when their blood was sampled. The study profiled TCR beta VDJ and CDR3 using genomic DNA as template. MiXCR, applied by TCRdb to the reads, yields one record per CDR3 protein. The profile shows around 500,000 distinct CDR3 sequences, approximately 33% of them singletons. As concerns this clonotype: Its antigen is undetermined.

Germline V CDR1 and CDR2: LGHDT, YNNKEL (reference sequence). There are 15 residues in the CDR3. V shed 4 bases and J shed 2 bases, with 15 bases lying between them. The receptor comes from a human donor with aplastic anemia. The sequenced sample was sorted CD4+, CD8+, or CD8+CD57+ T cells (not recorded which) from PBMCs. The chain uses TRBV3-1 and TRBJ2-7, with TRBD2 as a possible D gene (6 bases). The CDR3 DNA sequence: TGTGCCAGCAGCCCATTAGCGGCAGTAACCTACGAGCAGTACTTC. Residues: CASSPLAAVTYEQYF.